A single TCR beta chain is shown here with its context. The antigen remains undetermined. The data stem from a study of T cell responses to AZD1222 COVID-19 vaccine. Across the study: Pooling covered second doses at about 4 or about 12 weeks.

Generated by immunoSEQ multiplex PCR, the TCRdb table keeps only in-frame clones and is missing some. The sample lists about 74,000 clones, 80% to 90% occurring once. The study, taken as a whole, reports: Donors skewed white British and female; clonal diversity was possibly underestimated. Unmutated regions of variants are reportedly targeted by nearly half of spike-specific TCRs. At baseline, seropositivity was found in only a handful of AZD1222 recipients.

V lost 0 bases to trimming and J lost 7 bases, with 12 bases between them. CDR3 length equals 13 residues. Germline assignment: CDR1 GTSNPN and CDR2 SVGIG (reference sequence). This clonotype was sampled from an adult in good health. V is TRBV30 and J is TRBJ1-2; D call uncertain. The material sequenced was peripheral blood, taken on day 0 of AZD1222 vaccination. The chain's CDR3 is CAWSVGIGSGYTF. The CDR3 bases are TGTGCCTGGAGTGTAGGAATAGGGAGTGGCTACACCTTC.